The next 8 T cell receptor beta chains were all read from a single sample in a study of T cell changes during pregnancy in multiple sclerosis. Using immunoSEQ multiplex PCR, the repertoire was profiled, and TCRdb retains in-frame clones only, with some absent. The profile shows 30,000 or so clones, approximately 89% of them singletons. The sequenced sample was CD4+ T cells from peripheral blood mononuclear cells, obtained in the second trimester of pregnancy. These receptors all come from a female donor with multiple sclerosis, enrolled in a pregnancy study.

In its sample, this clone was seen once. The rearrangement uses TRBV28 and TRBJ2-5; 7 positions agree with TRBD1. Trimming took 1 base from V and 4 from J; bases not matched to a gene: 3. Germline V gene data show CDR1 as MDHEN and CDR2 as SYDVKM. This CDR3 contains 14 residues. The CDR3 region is CASSLFSGGETQYF. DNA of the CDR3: TGTGCCAGCAGTTTATTCTCAGGGGGAGAGACCCAGTACTTC.

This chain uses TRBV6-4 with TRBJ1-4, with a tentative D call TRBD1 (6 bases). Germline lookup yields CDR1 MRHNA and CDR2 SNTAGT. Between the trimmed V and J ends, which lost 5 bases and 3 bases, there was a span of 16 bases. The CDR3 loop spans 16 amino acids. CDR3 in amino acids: CASSSDSLGANEKLFF. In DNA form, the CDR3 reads TGTGCCAGCAGTTCGGACAGCCTAGGAGCTAATGAAAAACTGTTTTTT.

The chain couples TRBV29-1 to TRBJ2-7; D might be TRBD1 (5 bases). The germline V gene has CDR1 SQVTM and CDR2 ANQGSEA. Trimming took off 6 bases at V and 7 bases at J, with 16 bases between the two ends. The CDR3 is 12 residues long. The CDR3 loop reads CSVSPQGEEQYF. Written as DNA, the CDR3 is TGCAGCGTATCACCCCAGGGTGAAGAGCAGTACTTC.

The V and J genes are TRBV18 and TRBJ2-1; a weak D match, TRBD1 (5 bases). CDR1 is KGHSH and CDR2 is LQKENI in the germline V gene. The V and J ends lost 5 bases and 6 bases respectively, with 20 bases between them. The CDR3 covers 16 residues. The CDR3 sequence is CASSSSTGGNRNEQFF. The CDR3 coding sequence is TGTGCCAGCTCATCTTCCACAGGTGGGAATCGCAATGAGCAGTTCTTC.

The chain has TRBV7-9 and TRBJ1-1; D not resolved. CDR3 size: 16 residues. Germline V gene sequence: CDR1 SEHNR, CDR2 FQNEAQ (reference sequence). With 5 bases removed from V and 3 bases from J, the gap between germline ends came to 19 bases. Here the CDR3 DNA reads TGTGCCAGCAGCCCGCGGGGTACTATTGCGGACACTGAAGCTTTCTTT. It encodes CASSPRGTIADTEAFF.

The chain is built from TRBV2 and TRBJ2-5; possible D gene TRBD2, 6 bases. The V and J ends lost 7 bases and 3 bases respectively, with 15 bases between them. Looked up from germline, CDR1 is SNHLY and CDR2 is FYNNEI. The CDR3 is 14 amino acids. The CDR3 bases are TGTGCCAGCATAAAATTAGCGGTGAAAGAGACCCAGTACTTC. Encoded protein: CASIKLAVKETQYF.

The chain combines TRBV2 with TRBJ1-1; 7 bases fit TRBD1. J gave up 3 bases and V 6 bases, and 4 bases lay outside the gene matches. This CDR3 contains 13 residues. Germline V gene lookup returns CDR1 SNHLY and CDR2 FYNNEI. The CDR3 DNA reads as TGTGCCAGCAGCCTAAGGGGGCACACTGAAGCTTTCTTT. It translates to CASSLRGHTEAFF.

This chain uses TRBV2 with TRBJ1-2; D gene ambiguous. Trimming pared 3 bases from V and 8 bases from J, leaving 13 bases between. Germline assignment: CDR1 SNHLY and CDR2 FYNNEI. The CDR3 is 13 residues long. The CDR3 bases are TGTGCCAGCAGTGAGGTTCGCCTACCAGGCTACACCTTC. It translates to CASSEVRLPGYTF.